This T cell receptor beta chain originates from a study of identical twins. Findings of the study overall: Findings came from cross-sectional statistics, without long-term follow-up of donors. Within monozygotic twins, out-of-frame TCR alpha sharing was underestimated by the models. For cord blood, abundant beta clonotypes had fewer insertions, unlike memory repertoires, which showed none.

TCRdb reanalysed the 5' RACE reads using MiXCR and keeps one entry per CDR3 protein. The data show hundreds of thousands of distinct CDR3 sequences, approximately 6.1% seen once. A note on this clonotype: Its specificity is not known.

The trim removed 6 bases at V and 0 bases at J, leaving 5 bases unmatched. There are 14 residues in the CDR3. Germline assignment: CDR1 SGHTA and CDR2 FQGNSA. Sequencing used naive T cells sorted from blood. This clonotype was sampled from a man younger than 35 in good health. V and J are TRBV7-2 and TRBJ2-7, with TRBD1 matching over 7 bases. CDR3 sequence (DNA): TGTGCCAGCAGATCGACAGGGCCCTCCTACGAGCAGTACTTC. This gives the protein CASRSTGPSYEQYF.